A selection of T cell receptor beta chains follows, all from one sample in a study of blood T cells in healthy people across ages. MiXCR, run by TCRdb on the 5' RACE reads, gives a single entry per CDR3 protein. The repertoire has about 830,000 distinct CDR3 sequences, 58% of them found once; the top ten carry about 20%. Sequences were obtained from blood. The origin of the receptors is a man younger than 40 in good health. CDR3s include the opening cysteine and the closing phenylalanine or tryptophan. The D gene is left open where the match is weak. Size tells how often a clone was seen (once, few, many) or the class of an expanded clone, and some rows leave it out.

v_call	clone_size	d_call	j_call	cdr3_aa	cdr3_nt
TRBV10-3	-	TRBD2	TRBJ2-5	CAISEVGREPGETQYF	TGTGCCATCAGTGAAGTTGGGCGGGAGCCTGGCGAGACCCAGTACTTC
TRBV19	-	-	TRBJ1-2	CASRPSPDQEISGYTF	TGTGCCAGTAGACCGAGCCCTGATCAGGAGATTAGTGGCTACACCTTC
TRBV11-2	few	-	TRBJ1-2	CASSPRGGDGYTF	TGTGCCAGCAGCCCTAGGGGCGGAGATGGCTACACCTTC
TRBV7-2	once	-	TRBJ2-4	CASSLVGDPNIQYF	TGTGCCAGCAGCTTAGTAGGGGATCCAAACATTCAGTACTTC
TRBV3-1	once	TRBD1	TRBJ1-2	CASSASGQGKFFGYGYTF	TGTGCCAGCAGCGCATCGGGACAGGGAAAGTTCTTTGGCTATGGCTACACCTTC
TRBV6-6	once	-	TRBJ2-7	CASTYQGFTYEQYF	TGTGCCAGCACCTACCAGGGGTTTACCTACGAGCAGTACTTC
TRBV7-2	-	-	TRBJ1-1	CASSLADPRAFF	TGTGCCAGCAGCTTAGCGGACCCTAGGGCTTTCTTT
TRBV20-1	-	-	TRBJ2-3	CSARGGKSTDTQYF	TGCAGTGCTAGAGGCGGGAAGAGCACAGATACGCAGTATTTT
TRBV28	-	-	TRBJ2-7	CASSPPSDWIYEQYF	TGTGCCAGCAGCCCCCCCTCGGACTGGATCTACGAGCAGTACTTC
TRBV20-1	-	TRBD2	TRBJ2-5	CSAGELAGDPREQYF	TGCAGTGCTGGTGAACTAGCGGGGGACCCTAGGGAGCAGTACTTC
TRBV5-1	-	-	TRBJ2-5	CASSLDGGPEETQYF	TGCGCCAGCAGCTTGGACGGGGGGCCGGAAGAGACCCAGTACTTC
TRBV6-6	few	-	TRBJ2-3	CASSPSVYTQYF	TGTGCCAGCAGCCCGAGTGTATATACGCAGTATTTT
TRBV6-2/TRBV6-3	-	-	TRBJ2-3	CASHGGATGTQYF	TGTGCCAGCCATGGGGGGGCAACGGGCACGCAGTATTTT
TRBV28	-	-	TRBJ1-5	CASSLSPARIQPQHF	TGTGCCAGCAGTTTATCCCCGGCGAGGATTCAGCCCCAGCATTTT
TRBV7-2	few	-	TRBJ2-5	CASTTPQGQETQYF	TGTGCCAGCACCACCCCACAGGGCCAAGAGACCCAGTACTTC
TRBV12-3/TRBV12-4	-	-	TRBJ1-1	CASSRTGEAFF	TGTGCCAGCAGCCGGACTGGTGAAGCTTTCTTT
TRBV2	-	TRBD2	TRBJ2-1	CASSKGLADYNEQFF	TGTGCCAGCAGTAAAGGACTAGCGGATTACAATGAGCAGTTCTTC
TRBV29-1	-	TRBD1	TRBJ1-2	CSVYTGEGGYTF	TGCAGCGTCTATACAGGGGAGGGGGGCTACACCTTC
TRBV10-3	-	TRBD1	TRBJ1-1	CAAKGTADTEAFF	TGTGCCGCAAAAGGGACAGCCGACACTGAAGCTTTCTTT
TRBV29-1	-	-	TRBJ1-1	CSVAGPPTEAFF	TGCAGCGTAGCAGGTCCTCCCACTGAAGCTTTCTTT
TRBV29-1	-	-	TRBJ2-3	CSVETRLADTQYF	TGCAGCGTTGAAACTAGATTAGCGGATACGCAGTATTTT
TRBV25-1	-	-	TRBJ2-5	CASSTGTPRETQYF	TGTGCCAGCAGTACGGGGACTCCGCGGGAGACCCAGTACTTC
TRBV11-2	few	-	TRBJ2-6	CATLGSGANVLTF	TGTGCCACCCTTGGCTCTGGGGCCAACGTCCTGACTTTC
TRBV4-2	-	TRBD1	TRBJ2-5	CASSYGQAEETQYF	TGTGCCAGCAGTTACGGACAGGCGGAAGAGACCCAGTACTTC
TRBV20-1	-	-	TRBJ2-7	CSARDLRGWYEQYF	TGCAGTGCTAGAGATTTACGCGGTTGGTACGAGCAGTACTTC
TRBV5-1	-	-	TRBJ2-1	CASGLLGPNEQFF	TGCGCCAGCGGGCTTCTGGGCCCCAATGAGCAGTTCTTC
TRBV28	-	-	TRBJ2-3	CASIQLRGDTQYF	TGTGCCAGCATCCAACTCCGGGGGGATACGCAGTATTTT
TRBV7-2	-	-	TRBJ2-3	CASSLARVRDTQYF	TGTGCCAGCAGCTTAGCGCGGGTTAGGGATACGCAGTATTTT
TRBV9	few	-	TRBJ2-3	CASSVGGRTDTQYF	TGTGCCAGCAGTGTCGGGGGCCGCACAGATACGCAGTATTTT
TRBV6-2/TRBV6-3	-	-	TRBJ2-3	CASSSPLSRQSTDTQYF	TGTGCCAGCAGTTCGCCCCTATCCCGCCAAAGCACAGATACGCAGTATTTT
TRBV7-2	-	TRBD2	TRBJ2-7	CASSPRTSGRDMAYEQYF	TGTGCCAGCAGCCCCAGGACTAGCGGGAGGGATATGGCCTACGAGCAGTACTTC
TRBV4-2	few	TRBD1	TRBJ1-4	CASSQEPAGTGGEKLFF	TGTGCCAGCAGCCAAGAACCTGCCGGGACAGGGGGGGAAAAACTGTTTTTT
TRBV6-2/TRBV6-3	-	TRBD1	TRBJ2-7	CASSPGTGPGEQYF	TGTGCCAGCAGCCCTGGGACAGGTCCAGGCGAGCAGTACTTC
TRBV20-1	-	-	TRBJ2-7	CSASYAPGGYEQYF	TGCAGTGCTAGCTATGCGCCAGGCGGTTACGAGCAGTACTTC
TRBV5-1	-	TRBD2	TRBJ2-1	CASSPRLADNEQFF	TGCGCCAGCAGCCCACGACTAGCGGACAATGAGCAGTTCTTC
TRBV6-5	-	TRBD1	TRBJ1-4	CASRGTGLSEKLFF	TGTGCCAGCAGGGGGACAGGGTTGAGTGAAAAACTGTTTTTT
TRBV20-1	-	TRBD2	TRBJ2-7	CSAQTSSGVTYEQYF	TGCAGTGCTCAAACCTCTAGCGGGGTAACCTACGAGCAGTACTTC
TRBV29-1	-	TRBD1	TRBJ1-2	CSVGNPGQAQVRGYTF	TGCAGCGTCGGGAACCCTGGACAGGCCCAAGTGAGGGGCTACACCTTC
TRBV7-9	-	-	TRBJ2-4	CASSPTRTHGGNIQYF	TGTGCCAGCAGCCCCACTCGGACCCACGGGGGCAACATTCAGTACTTC
TRBV12-3/TRBV12-4	-	-	TRBJ2-5	CASSSQPNQETQYF	TGTGCCAGCAGTTCCCAACCCAACCAAGAGACCCAGTACTTC
TRBV20-1	-	TRBD1	TRBJ1-5	CSARGGQGRNQPQHF	TGCAGTGCTAGGGGGGGACAGGGGCGCAATCAGCCCCAGCATTTT
TRBV7-2	-	TRBD2	TRBJ2-5	CASSFEPAGARETQYF	TGTGCCAGCAGCTTCGAACCAGCGGGGGCCAGGGAGACCCAGTACTTC
TRBV18	-	-	TRBJ2-1	CASSPLTQNEQFF	TGTGCCAGCTCACCCCTGACCCAGAATGAGCAGTTCTTC
TRBV7-2	-	-	TRBJ2-6	CASSLVNDAGANVLTF	TGTGCCAGCAGCTTAGTAAACGACGCTGGGGCCAACGTCCTGACTTTC
TRBV20-1	-	-	TRBJ1-4	CSSTRSATNEKLFF	TGCAGTTCGACCCGGAGTGCAACTAATGAAAAACTGTTTTTT
TRBV12-3/TRBV12-4	few	TRBD2	TRBJ2-1	CASSLDREGYNEQFF	TGTGCCAGCAGTTTAGACCGGGAGGGGTACAATGAGCAGTTCTTC
TRBV5-1	-	TRBD1	TRBJ2-1	CASSGDRDYEQFF	TGCGCCAGCAGCGGGGACAGGGACTATGAGCAGTTCTTC
TRBV18	few	-	TRBJ2-1	CASSLGTGPNEQFF	TGTGCCAGCTCACTGGGAACGGGACCTAATGAGCAGTTCTTC
TRBV20-1	-	-	TRBJ1-4	CSAVDTSNEKLFF	TGCAGTGCTGTGGACACGAGTAATGAAAAACTGTTTTTT
TRBV29-1	few	TRBD2	TRBJ2-3	CSVAGPGNTQYF	TGCAGCGTAGCGGGGCCGGGGAATACGCAGTATTTT
TRBV9	few	-	TRBJ2-5	CASSPITQETQYF	TGTGCCAGCAGCCCCATTACGCAAGAGACCCAGTACTTC
TRBV7-9	-	TRBD2	TRBJ2-2	CASSPTRTSDTGELFF	TGTGCCAGCAGCCCGACCAGGACTAGCGACACCGGGGAGCTGTTTTTT
TRBV6-2/TRBV6-3	-	TRBD2	TRBJ2-1	CASSYRLAGVRPRQFF	TGTGCCAGCAGTTACCGCCTAGCGGGAGTGCGACCGAGGCAGTTCTTC